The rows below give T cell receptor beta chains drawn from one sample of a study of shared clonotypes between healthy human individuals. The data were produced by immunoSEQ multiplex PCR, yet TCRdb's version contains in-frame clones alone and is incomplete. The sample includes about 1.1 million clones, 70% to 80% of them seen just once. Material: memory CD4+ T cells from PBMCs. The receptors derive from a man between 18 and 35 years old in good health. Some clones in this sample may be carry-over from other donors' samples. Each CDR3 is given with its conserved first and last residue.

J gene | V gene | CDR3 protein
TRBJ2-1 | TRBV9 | CASSVSGDIKNEQFF
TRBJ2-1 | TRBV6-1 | CASSEEHGSSYNEQFF
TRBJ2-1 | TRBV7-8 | CASSTGQGTIYNEQFF
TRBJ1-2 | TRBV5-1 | CASSLAGGFFGGYTF
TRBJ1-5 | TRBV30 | CAWSEDVVNGPQHF
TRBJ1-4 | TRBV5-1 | CASSSTFRTTNEKLFF
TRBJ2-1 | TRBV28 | CASRKGGPSYNEQFF
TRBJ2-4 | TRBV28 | CASSPLVVTKNIQYF
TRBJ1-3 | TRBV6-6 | CASTPTRGQERNTIYF
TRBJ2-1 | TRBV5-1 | CASSTQSGSSYNEQFF
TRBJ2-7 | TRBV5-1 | CASTVTGGGYEQYF
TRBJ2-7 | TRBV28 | CAHSTRPASYEQYF
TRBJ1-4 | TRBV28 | CASSSGGANEKLFF
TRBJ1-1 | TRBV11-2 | CASSPNSGNTEAFF
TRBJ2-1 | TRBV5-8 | CASPADSNEQFF
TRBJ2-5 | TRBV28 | CASSSRQGSRQETQYF
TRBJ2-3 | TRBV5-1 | CASRRRLLKDTQYF
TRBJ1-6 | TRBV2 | CASSESSYNSPLHF
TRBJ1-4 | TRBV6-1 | CASRKDRAGNEKLFF
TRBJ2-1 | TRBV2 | CASSKLTYNEQFF
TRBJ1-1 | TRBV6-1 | CASRNPSTFNTEAFF
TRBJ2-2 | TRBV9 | CASSPWTTNTGELFF
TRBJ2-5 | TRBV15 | CATSRDLRGETQYF
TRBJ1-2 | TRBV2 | CASRIRDALVVDTF
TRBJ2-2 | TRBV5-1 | CASSLARGHANTGELFF
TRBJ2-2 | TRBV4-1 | CASSLPRVGKPNTGELFF
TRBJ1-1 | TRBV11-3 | CASSLQSNTEAFF
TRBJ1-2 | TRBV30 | CAWSISEHYGYTF
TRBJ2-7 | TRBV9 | CASGPLTATYEQYF
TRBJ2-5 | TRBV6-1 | CASSGLARETQYF
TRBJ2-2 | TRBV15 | CATSRVFSGELFF
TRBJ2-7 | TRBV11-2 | CASSYDRNSYEQYF
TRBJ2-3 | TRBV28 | CASKLGGPTPPDTQYF
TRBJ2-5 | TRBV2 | CASSELEGQYF
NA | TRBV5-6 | CASSQSDRANTGELFF
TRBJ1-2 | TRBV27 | CASKGINGYTF